These 10 T cell receptor beta chains were all obtained from the same sample, sequenced in a study of control samples from healthy donors and cancer patients. Assay: immunoSEQ multiplex PCR; the TCRdb copy retains only in-frame clones and omits some. The profile shows about 160,000 clones, roughly 95% of them singletons. Sequences were obtained from blood. The receptors originated from a woman under 40 in good health.

There are a few counts of this clone. V gene TRBV4-2 combines with J gene TRBJ1-1; TRBD1 matches 7 bases. Germline assignment: CDR1 LGHNA and CDR2 YNFKEQ. J gave up 1 base and V 0 bases, and 8 bases lay outside the gene matches. The CDR3 has 17 amino acids. CDR3: CASSQDAGQDKNTEAFF. CDR3 in DNA: TGTGCCAGCAGCCAAGACGCCGGACAGGACAAGAACACTGAAGCTTTCTTT.

The rearrangement uses TRBV7-9 and TRBJ1-6; D uncertain. Germline CDR1 reads SEHNR; CDR2 reads FQNEAQ (reference sequence). V was shortened by 5 bases and J by 7 bases, with 18 bases between the two germline ends. The CDR3 runs 16 residues. CDR3 amino acids: CASSPELGFGNSPLHF. CDR3 DNA: TGTGCCAGCAGCCCCGAACTGGGATTTGGCAATTCACCCCTCCACTTT.

The gene calls are TRBV28 and TRBJ1-5; no clear D. CDR1 is MDHEN and CDR2 is SYDVKM in the germline V gene. Between the trimmed V and J ends, which lost 7 bases and 6 bases, there was a span of 13 bases. The CDR3 has 13 residues. CDR3 sequence: CASTGPWTQPQHF. CDR3 bases: TGTGCCAGCACCGGGCCCTGGACTCAGCCCCAGCATTTT.

The chain carries TRBV5-6 and TRBJ1-2; D remains ambiguous. From germline, CDR1 is SGHDT and CDR2 YYEEEE. The V end was cut by 2 bases, the J end by 5 bases, with 10 bases between. There are 13 residues in the CDR3. The CDR3 is CASSLPSLYGYTF. Here the CDR3 DNA reads TGTGCCAGCAGCTTACCCTCCCTATATGGCTACACCTTC.

The V call is TRBV2, the J call TRBJ2-2; D is possibly TRBD2 (6 bases). The germline V and J ends were trimmed by 6 bases and 5 bases, with 13 bases remaining between them. Germline CDR1 and CDR2: SNHLY and FYNNEI. This CDR3 region has 14 residues. CDR3 DNA sequence: TGTGCCAGCAGAGAGGGGACTGTAACCGGGGAGCTGTTTTTT. Its translation is CASREGTVTGELFF.

The chain combines TRBV14 with TRBJ2-7; D is unresolved. The CDR3 covers 13 residues. Trimming left V 1 base short and J 7 bases short, with 11 bases between. Germline loops: CDR1 SGHDN, CDR2 FVKESK. CDR3 residues: CASSQAPAREQYF. The CDR3 region has the DNA TGTGCCAGCAGCCAAGCACCTGCCCGGGAGCAGTACTTC. The full variable domain, completed using reference TRBV14 and TRBJ2-7, is EAGVTQFPSHSVIEKGQTVTLRCDPISGHDNLYWYRRVMGKEIKFLLHFVKESKQDESGMPNNRFLAERTGGTYSTLKVQPAELEDSGVYFCASSQAPAREQYFGPGTRLTVT.

V is TRBV28 and J is TRBJ1-5; D remains unclear. This CDR3 is 16 amino acids long. CDR1 is MDHEN, CDR2 SYDVKM, per germline. With 6 bases removed from V and 0 bases from J, the gap between germline ends came to 15 bases. In DNA form, the CDR3 reads TGTGCCAGCAGAGACGGTTACTGGACTAGCAATCAGCCCCAGCATTTT. It is translated as CASRDGYWTSNQPQHF.

This chain links TRBV5-1 with TRBJ1-6; 8 bases match TRBD1. The junction had 5 bases not matched to a gene; V was cut back by 6 bases and J by 3 bases. This CDR3 contains 15 residues. The germline V gene encodes CDR1 SGHRS and CDR2 YFSETQ. The chain's CDR3 is CASKPGGDYNSPLHF. The CDR3 coding sequence is TGCGCCAGCAAACCAGGGGGCGACTATAATTCACCCCTCCACTTT.

This chain uses TRBV25-1 with TRBJ1-2; 9 bases map to TRBD1. V gave up 5 bases and J gave up 5 bases; unmatched junction bases: 12. Germline V gene sequence: CDR1 MGHDK, CDR2 SYGVNS. This CDR3 has 16 amino acids. The CDR3 nucleotides are TGTGCCAGCAGTTCAAATTCCGGGACAGGGAGGTATGGCTACACCTTC. Protein: CASSSNSGTGRYGYTF.

The V and J genes are TRBV7-9 and TRBJ2-1; D is unclear. The CDR3 has 12 amino acids. V dropped 4 bases and J dropped 5 bases, with 6 bases sitting between them. CDR1 and CDR2 from the germline V gene are SEHNR and FQNEAQ (reference sequence). The DNA for the CDR3 is TGTGCCAGCAGCTCAGAAGACAATGAGCAGTTCTTC. Protein product: CASSSEDNEQFF.